The source of this T cell receptor (beta chain) is a study of ipilimumab plus nivolumab after autologous stem cell transplantation. For the study at large: Typical patient got about 5 ipilimumab doses and about eight nivolumab doses (median).

Patients got ipilimumab 1 mg/kg beginning 14 to 28 days post-transplant. Dosing: nivolumab 3 mg/kg IV, weeks 1, 4, 7, 10, then every two weeks to week 26. V dropped 2 bases and J dropped 7 bases, with 14 bases sitting between them. Germline lookup yields CDR1 MNHNS and CDR2 SASEGT. The CDR3 runs to 15 residues. TCRdb's copy holds only in-frame clones and misses some; the assay was immunoSEQ multiplex PCR. The sample holds 84,000 or so clones, 83% seen once. Turning to this clone: The antigen is not known.

Study-wide results and limits: Authors suggest TCR repertoire, Treg phenotype and gut microbiota support further study.

The clonotype was recovered from a male donor with diffuse large B-cell lymphoma. This chain links TRBV6-1 with TRBJ2-2; D might be TRBD2 (5 bases). The sample in question was PBMCs, obtained in a trial of ipilimumab plus nivolumab as post-transplant consolidation. In DNA, the CDR3 is TGTGCCAGCAGTGAATCGGCGGGCTTCGACGGGGAGCTGTTTTTT. This gives the protein CASSESAGFDGELFF.